Detailed here is one T cell receptor beta chain. The antigen is not known. Thawed PBMCs were FACS-sorted into unstimulated CD4+CD25+CD127- regulatory T cells, CD4+CD25- non-regulatory cells, CD4 and CD8 cells. Thawed PBMCs were rested overnight at 37°C with around 180 IU/ml IL-2 before regulatory T cell sorting. These data originate in a study of Tregs in tolerant kidney transplant recipients. Here immunoSEQ multiplex PCR was the method, and the copy in TCRdb shows in-frame clones only, minus some. This table holds roughly 46,000 clones, about 89% found once. This CDR3 region has 13 residues. Trimming cost V 8 bases and J 0 bases, with 9 bases left between them. Germline V CDR1 and CDR2: KGHSH, LQKENI. The study's findings and limits: The most relevant donor-specific Treg TCRbeta repertoire apparently came from expansion with activated donor B cells.

The V gene is TRBV18, the J gene TRBJ2-3; no clear D gene. The specimen sequenced was Tregs from blood. This clonotype was sampled from a human donor in good health. CDR3 in DNA: TGTGCCAGCACCCCCGACAGCACAGATACGCAGTATTTT. As protein: CASTPDSTDTQYF.